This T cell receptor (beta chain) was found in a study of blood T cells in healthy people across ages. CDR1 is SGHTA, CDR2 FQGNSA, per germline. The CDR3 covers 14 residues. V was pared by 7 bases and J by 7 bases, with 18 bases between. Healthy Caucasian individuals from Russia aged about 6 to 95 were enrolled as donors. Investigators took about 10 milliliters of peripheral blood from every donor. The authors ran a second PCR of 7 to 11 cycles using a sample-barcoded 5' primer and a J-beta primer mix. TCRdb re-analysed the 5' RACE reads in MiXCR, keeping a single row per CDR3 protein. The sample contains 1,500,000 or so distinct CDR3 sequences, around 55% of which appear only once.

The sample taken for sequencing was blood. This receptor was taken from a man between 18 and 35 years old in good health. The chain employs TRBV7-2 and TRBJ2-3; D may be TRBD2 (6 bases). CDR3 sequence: CASTPGTGAYTQYF. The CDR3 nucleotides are TGTGCCAGCACCCCCGGGACTGGGGCATATACGCAGTATTTT.